This paragraph reports one T cell receptor (beta chain). This clone may be a read error of a much larger clone one base away. Naive CD8 cells comprised CD45RO-negative, CCR7-positively selected cells, excluding terminally differentiated effector memory CD45RA+ cells. The data are from a study of shared clonotypes between healthy human individuals. The CDR3 contains 11 residues. V dropped 0 bases and J dropped 6 bases, with 4 bases sitting between them. Per germline, CDR1 SGHDT and CDR2 YYEEEE. Clones were sequenced by immunoSEQ multiplex PCR, and TCRdb holds only the in-frame ones, with some missing. The top ten hold 0.9% to 1.4% of the sample, which has over 2 million clones, about 95% seen once.

The sample consisted of naive CD8+ T cells sorted from blood. This clonotype was obtained from a man aged 18 to 29 in good health. This chain uses TRBV5-6 with TRBJ2-7; the D is unclear. CDR3 in amino acids: CASSLGFEQYF. The CDR3 DNA is TGTGCCAGCAGCTTGGGGTTCGAGCAGTACTTC.